This T cell receptor beta chain was captured in a study of cytomegalovirus exposure and HLA in healthy donors. A remark on this clone: The antigen is undetermined.

The study ran its PCR with 60 Vbeta and 13 Jbeta primers. TCRdb keeps only in-frame clones here, not all; method: immunoSEQ multiplex PCR. The sample has about 180,000 clones; 70% to 80% are singletons. Study results and limitations: Later analysis identified a missense DCLRE1C variant that was linked to TCR beta V- and J-gene trimming.

With 4 bases removed from V and 4 bases from J, the gap between germline ends came to 17 bases. The CDR3 runs to 16 residues. CDR1 and CDR2 from the germline V gene are WNHNN and SYGVQD (reference sequence). The source material was PBMCs. The TCR was taken from a man aged 18 to 35 in good health and CMV-seronegative. The chain carries TRBV10-1 and TRBJ2-1, with unresolved D. CDR3 residues: CASSGSPLPLYNEQFF. The CDR3 bases are TGCGCCAGCAGTGGGAGTCCGTTACCTCTTTACAATGAGCAGTTCTTC.